These T cell receptor beta chains were read from a single sample in a study of cytotoxic CD8 clonotypes in ibrutinib-treated CLL. The protocol was immunoSEQ multiplex PCR, while the TCRdb copy is restricted to in-frame clones and leaves out a portion. The data contain a few hundred thousand clones, 67% of them singletons. The sample here was PBMCs, taken after 36 months of ibrutinib treatment. All receptors come from a human donor with chronic lymphocytic leukemia. Both conserved end residues are part of each CDR3. D genes are given only for firm matches. Where a row states a size, it is once, few, many or the class of an expanded clone; other rows omit it.

V gene	J gene	clone size	D gene	CDR3 DNA	CDR3 protein
TRBV13	TRBJ1-6	-	-	TGTGCCAGCAGCTTAGTAGGGGGGAATTCACCCCTCCACTTT	CASSLVGGNSPLHF
TRBV7-3	TRBJ2-1	-	-	TGTGCCAGCAGCTTGGACCCGGGCCGTGAGCAGTTCTTC	CASSLDPGREQFF
TRBV12-5	TRBJ2-5	-	-	TGTGCTAGTGGTTCCCCACAGAGTTCGTACCAAGAGACCCAGTACTTC	CASGSPQSSYQETQYF
TRBV4-1	TRBJ1-2	-	-	TGCGCCAGCAGCCAAGAACATAGGCACTATGGCTACACCTTC	CASSQEHRHYGYTF
TRBV7-2	TRBJ2-3	-	TRBD1	TGTGCCAGCAGCTTATCTGGCAGGGGGCCTAATTTT	CASSLSGRGPNF
TRBV9	TRBJ1-6	once	TRBD1	TGTGCCAGCAGCGCTTGGACAGGTGTTCATTCACCCCTCCACTTT	CASSAWTGVHSPLHF
TRBV6-5	TRBJ2-7	-	-	TGTGCCAGCAGTTTACGAGGGAACAACTACGAGCAGTACTTC	CASSLRGNNYEQYF
TRBV9	TRBJ2-7	-	-	TGTGCCAGCAGCCTAGTCGGGTTACCTACCTACGAGCAGTACTTC	CASSLVGLPTYEQYF
TRBV5-6	TRBJ2-3	-	-	TGTGCCAGCAGCTTGGTAGGTGACACTACTAGCACAGATACGCAGTATTTT	CASSLVGDTTSTDTQYF
TRBV7-6	TRBJ1-2	few	TRBD1	TGTGCCAGCAGCTCCCGGGACAGGGGATTTGGCTACACCTTC	CASSSRDRGFGYTF
TRBV5-1	TRBJ2-2	-	TRBD1	TGCGCCAGCAGCTTGGTGTTAGGGACAGCTAACACCGGGGAGCTGTTTTTT	CASSLVLGTANTGELFF
TRBV20-1	TRBJ2-1	once	-	TGCAGTGCGCCTACCTACAATGAGCAGTTCTTC	CSAPTYNEQFF
TRBV7-9	TRBJ1-2	-	TRBD1	TGTGCCAGCAGCCCCTCGGGGACAGGGGATGGCTACACCTTC	CASSPSGTGDGYTF
TRBV4-2	TRBJ1-2	-	-	TGTGCCAGCAGCCAAGACAGGGGAGGTGGCTACACCTTC	CASSQDRGGGYTF
TRBV6-5	TRBJ2-1	-	TRBD2	TGTGCCAGCAGTTCAGGACTAGCGGGCTCCTACAATGAGCAGTTCTTC	CASSSGLAGSYNEQFF
TRBV7-8	TRBJ2-3	-	TRBD2	TGTGCCAGCAGCCCAAAGGGGGGGACTAGCGGGAACACAGATACGCAGTATTTT	CASSPKGGTSGNTDTQYF
TRBV29-1	TRBJ1-2	-	-	TGCAGCGTTCAAGCCCTAGACGGAGTCGATGGCTACACCTTC	CSVQALDGVDGYTF
TRBV5-1	TRBJ2-1	-	-	TGCGCCACCGCCGGGTCCTACAATGAGCAGTTCTTC	CATAGSYNEQFF
TRBV7-8	TRBJ2-7	few	TRBD1	TGTGCCAGCAGTTCCCTGACCGGGACAGGGACCTACGAGCAGTACTTC	CASSSLTGTGTYEQYF
TRBV9	TRBJ2-5	-	TRBD2	TGTGCCAGCAGCGTCGGACTAGCGGGAGTACGTGAGACCCAGTACTTC	CASSVGLAGVRETQYF
TRBV5-1	TRBJ1-6	-	-	TGCGCCAGCAGCTTGAAGCATTATCCAAGCTCCTATAATTCACCCCTCCACTTT	CASSLKHYPSSYNSPLHF
TRBV27	TRBJ2-1	-	-	TGTGCCAGCAGTGCAGGGACTGACAATGAGCAGTTCTTC	CASSAGTDNEQFF
TRBV13	TRBJ2-7	-	TRBD2	TGTGCCAGCAGCTTACTAGCGGCCCACGAGCAGTACTTC	CASSLLAAHEQYF
TRBV4-1	TRBJ2-7	few	TRBD2	TGCGCCAGCAGCTCCCCTCTTGCGGGAGGGACCTACGAGCAGTACTTC	CASSSPLAGGTYEQYF
TRBV5-6	TRBJ2-6	-	-	TGTGCCAGCAGAACAGGGTTCGGGGCCAACGTCCTGACTTTC	CASRTGFGANVLTF
TRBV6-5	TRBJ2-7	-	-	TGTGCCAGCAGTTACTTTGGGACGAATGCCTACGAGCAGTACTTC	CASSYFGTNAYEQYF
TRBV19	TRBJ2-7	few	TRBD2	TGTGCCAGTAGTCTCCGGACTAGCGGACCCTACGAGCAGTACTTC	CASSLRTSGPYEQYF
TRBV10-3	TRBJ2-1	-	TRBD2	TGTGCCATCAGTGAAGGACTAGGCGATGAGCAGTTCTTC	CAISEGLGDEQFF
TRBV7-3	TRBJ1-5	-	-	TGTGCCAGCAGCCTACAGGGACACGAAGACAATCAGCCCCAGCATTTT	CASSLQGHEDNQPQHF
TRBV7-2	TRBJ2-5	-	TRBD1	TGTGCCAGCAGCTTATTTTCAGGGGGCGAGGGGACCCAGTACTTC	CASSLFSGGEGTQYF
TRBV9	TRBJ1-2	-	-	TGTGCCAGCAGCGTAGTCGGCTATGGCTACACCTTC	CASSVVGYGYTF
TRBV11-2	TRBJ2-7	-	TRBD1	TGTGCCAGCAGCTATACAGGGGTCAACGAGCAGTACTTC	CASSYTGVNEQYF
TRBV15	TRBJ2-2	-	TRBD2	TGTGCCACCAGGACTAGCGGGGGGACGAACACCGGGGAGCTGTTTTTT	CATRTSGGTNTGELFF